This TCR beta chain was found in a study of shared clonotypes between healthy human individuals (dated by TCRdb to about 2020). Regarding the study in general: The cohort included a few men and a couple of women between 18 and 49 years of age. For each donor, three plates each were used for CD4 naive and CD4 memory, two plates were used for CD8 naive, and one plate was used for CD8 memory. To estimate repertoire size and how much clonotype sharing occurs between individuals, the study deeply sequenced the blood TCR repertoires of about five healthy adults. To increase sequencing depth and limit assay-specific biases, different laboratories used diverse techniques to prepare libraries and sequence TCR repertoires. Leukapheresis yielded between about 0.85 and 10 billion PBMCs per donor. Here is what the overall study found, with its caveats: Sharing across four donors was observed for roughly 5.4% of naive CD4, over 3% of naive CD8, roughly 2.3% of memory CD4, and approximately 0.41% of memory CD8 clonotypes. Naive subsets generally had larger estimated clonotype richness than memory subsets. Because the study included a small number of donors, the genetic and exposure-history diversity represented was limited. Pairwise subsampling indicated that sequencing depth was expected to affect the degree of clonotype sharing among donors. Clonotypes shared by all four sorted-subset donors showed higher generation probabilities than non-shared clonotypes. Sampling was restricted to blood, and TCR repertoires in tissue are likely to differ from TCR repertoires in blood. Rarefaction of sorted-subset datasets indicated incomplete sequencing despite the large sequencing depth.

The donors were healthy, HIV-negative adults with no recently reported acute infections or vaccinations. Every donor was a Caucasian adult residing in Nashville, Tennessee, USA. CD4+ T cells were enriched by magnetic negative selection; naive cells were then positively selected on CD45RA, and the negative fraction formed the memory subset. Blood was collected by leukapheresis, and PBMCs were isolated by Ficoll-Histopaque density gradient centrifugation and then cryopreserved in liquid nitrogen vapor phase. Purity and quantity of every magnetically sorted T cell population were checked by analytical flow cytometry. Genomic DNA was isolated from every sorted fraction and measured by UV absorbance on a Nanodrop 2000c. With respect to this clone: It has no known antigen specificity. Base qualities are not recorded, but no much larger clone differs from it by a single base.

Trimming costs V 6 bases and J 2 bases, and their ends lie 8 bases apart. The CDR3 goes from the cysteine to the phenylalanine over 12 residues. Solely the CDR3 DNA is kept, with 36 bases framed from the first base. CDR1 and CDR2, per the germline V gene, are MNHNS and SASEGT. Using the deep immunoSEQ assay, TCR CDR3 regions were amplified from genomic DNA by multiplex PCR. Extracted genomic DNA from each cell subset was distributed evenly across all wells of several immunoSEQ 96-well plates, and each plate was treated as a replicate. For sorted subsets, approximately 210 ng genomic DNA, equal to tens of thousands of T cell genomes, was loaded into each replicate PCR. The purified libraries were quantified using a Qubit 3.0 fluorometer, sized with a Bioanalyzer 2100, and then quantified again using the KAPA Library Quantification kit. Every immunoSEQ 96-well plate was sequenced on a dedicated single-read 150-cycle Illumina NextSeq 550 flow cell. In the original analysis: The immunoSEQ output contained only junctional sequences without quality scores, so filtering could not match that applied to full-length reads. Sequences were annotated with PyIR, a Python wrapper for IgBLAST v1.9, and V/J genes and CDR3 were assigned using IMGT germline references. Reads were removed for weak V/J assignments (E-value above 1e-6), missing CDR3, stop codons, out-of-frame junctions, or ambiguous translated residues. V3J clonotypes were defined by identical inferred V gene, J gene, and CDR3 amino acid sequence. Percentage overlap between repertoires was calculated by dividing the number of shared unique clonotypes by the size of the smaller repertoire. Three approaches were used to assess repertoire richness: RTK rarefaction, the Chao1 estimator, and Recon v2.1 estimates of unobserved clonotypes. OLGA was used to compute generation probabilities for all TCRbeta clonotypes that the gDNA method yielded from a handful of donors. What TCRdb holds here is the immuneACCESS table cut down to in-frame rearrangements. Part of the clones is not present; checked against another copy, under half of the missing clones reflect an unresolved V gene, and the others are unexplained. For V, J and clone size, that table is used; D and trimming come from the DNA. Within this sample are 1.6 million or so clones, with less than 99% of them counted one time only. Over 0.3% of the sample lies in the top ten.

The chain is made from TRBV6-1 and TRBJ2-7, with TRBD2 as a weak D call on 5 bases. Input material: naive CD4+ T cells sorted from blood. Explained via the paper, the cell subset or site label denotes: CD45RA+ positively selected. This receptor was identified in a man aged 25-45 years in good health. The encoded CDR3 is CASRVGTYEQYF. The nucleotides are TGTGCCAGCAGAGTCGGGACCTACGAGCAGTACTTC.